One and the same sample provided the 32 T cell receptor beta chains below, sequenced in a study of cytomegalovirus exposure and HLA in healthy donors. The PCR ran on 60 Vbeta and 13 Jbeta primers. This table comes from immunoSEQ multiplex PCR, and its TCRdb copy is limited to in-frame clones, with some not included. The sample contains about 190,000 clones, roughly four fifths of which appear only once. Sequences were obtained from PBMCs. The source is a man aged 50-59 years in good health and CMV-seronegative.

The chain employs TRBV5-1 and TRBJ2-2; D is ambiguous. The germline CDR1 and CDR2 sequences are SGHRS and YFSETQ. Trimming took 1 base from V and 2 from J, leaving 9 bases between them. This CDR3 spans 15 amino acids. CDR3 loop: CASSLPGANTGELFF. The CDR3 bases are TGCGCCAGCAGCTTGCCCGGTGCTAACACCGGGGAGCTGTTTTTT.

The chain has TRBV2 and TRBJ1-5, with 10 bases that match TRBD1. This CDR3 is built from 15 residues. Germline lookup yields CDR1 SNHLY and CDR2 FYNNEI. The ends lost 7 bases at V and 1 base at J; junction bases unmatched: 4. The CDR3 here is CASKRDRGSNQPQHF. The CDR3 region has the DNA TGTGCCAGCAAACGGGACAGGGGAAGCAATCAGCCCCAGCATTTT.

The chain employs TRBV5-1 and TRBJ2-2, with D possibly matching TRBD2 (5 bases). The germline V gene has CDR1 SGHRS and CDR2 YFSETQ. The CDR3 length is 15 residues. The V end lost 0 bases, the J end lost 2 bases, and 8 bases lay between the germline ends. The CDR3: CASSLDLANTGELFF. The CDR3 nucleotides read TGCGCCAGCAGCTTGGACCTAGCAAACACCGGGGAGCTGTTTTTT.

J is TRBJ2-1 and V is TRBV7-6; 13 nucleotides match TRBD2. In germline, CDR1 is SGHVS, CDR2 FNYEAQ. The CDR3 covers 19 residues. V lost 4 bases to trimming and J lost 1 base; unmatched junction nucleotides: 10. In DNA form, the CDR3 reads TGTGCCAGCAGCTCTACTAGCGGGGGGGCCGGTGGGTCCTACAATGAGCAGTTCTTC. Translating gives CASSSTSGGAGGSYNEQFF.

The chain links TRBV5-1 to TRBJ2-6; possible D gene TRBD1, 6 bases. This CDR3 has 14 amino acids. Between the trimmed V and J ends, which lost 5 bases and 4 bases, there was a span of 10 bases. The germline V gene encodes CDR1 SGHRS and CDR2 YFSETQ. CDR3 in DNA: TGCGCCAGCAGATCAGGGGCCGGGGCCAACGTCCTGACTTTC. It specifies CASRSGAGANVLTF.

CDR3 nucleotides: TGTGCCAGCAGCTTGTATTTTAGCGGGACAGGGAATCAGCCCCAGCATTTT. Encoded protein: CASSLYFSGTGNQPQHF. The rearrangement uses TRBV5-6 and TRBJ1-5; TRBD1 matches at 9 bases. The V segment lost 1 base and the J segment 4 bases; nucleotides outside the gene matches: 9. Germline V gene lookup returns CDR1 SGHDT and CDR2 YYEEEE. The CDR3 covers 17 residues.

The V gene is TRBV5-1, the J gene TRBJ1-5; TRBD1 agrees at 7 bases. With 4 bases clipped from V and 4 bases from J, the junction kept 2 bases outside the gene matches. The CDR3 length is 13 residues. Germline V gives CDR1 SGHRS, CDR2 YFSETQ. CDR3 sequence reads: CASSPTGNQPQHF. Written as DNA, the CDR3 is TGCGCCAGCAGCCCGACAGGGAATCAGCCCCAGCATTTT.

This chain connects TRBV18 to TRBJ2-2; D is undetermined. Between the trimmed V and J ends, which lost 6 bases and 1 base, there was a span of 12 bases. The CDR3 sequence is 15 residues long. Per the germline V gene, CDR1 is KGHSH and CDR2 is LQKENI. In nucleotides, the CDR3 is TGTGCCAGCTCGCCCGACATCCTGAACACCGGGGAGCTGTTTTTT. This sequence encodes CASSPDILNTGELFF.

The V and J genes are TRBV7-2 and TRBJ1-5; tentative D call: TRBD1 (6 bases). Trimming pared 5 bases from V and 1 base from J, leaving 18 bases between. Germline V gives CDR1 SGHTA, CDR2 FQGNSA. The CDR3 consists of 17 residues. The DNA of the CDR3 is TGTGCCAGCAGCCGGGGGGGCGGCAGCGGGAGCAATCAGCCCCAGCATTTT. It yields the protein CASSRGGGSGSNQPQHF.

A note on this clone: This specimen includes other DNA sequences encoding the same CDR3. V gene TRBV7-2 combines with J gene TRBJ2-1; the match to TRBD2 covers 8 bases. Germline values: CDR1 SGHTA, CDR2 FQGNSA. V dropped 1 base and J dropped 4; count of bases not matched to a gene: 3. The CDR3 has 15 residues. In DNA form, the CDR3 reads TGTGCCAGCAGCTTAGGAGCGGGAGCTTACAATGAGCAGTTCTTC. Encoded protein: CASSLGAGAYNEQFF. The full variable domain, its missing parts supplied by reference TRBV7-2 and TRBJ2-1, is GAGVSQSPSNKVTEKGKDVELRCDPISGHTALYWYRQSLGQGLEFLIYFQGNSAPDKSGLPSDRFSAERTGGSVSTLTIQRTQQEDSAVYLCASSLGAGAYNEQFFGPGTRLTVL.

V and J are TRBV2 and TRBJ2-2, with TRBD2 identical over 8 bases. V dropped 8 bases and J dropped 1; count of bases not matched to a gene: 9. The CDR3 contains 16 residues. Germline V lookup: CDR1 SNHLY, CDR2 FYNNEI. Written as DNA, the CDR3 is TGTGCCAGCGGGCGGGGAACTAGCGGGAACACCGGGGAGCTGTTTTTT. Its protein is CASGRGTSGNTGELFF. The entire variable domain, with the rest obtained from reference TRBV2 and TRBJ2-2, is as follows: EPEVTQTPSHQVTQMGQEVILRCVPISNHLYFYWYRQILGQKVEFLVSFYNNEISEKSEIFDDQFSVERPDGSNFTLKIRSTKLEDSAMYFCASGRGTSGNTGELFFGEGSRLTVL.

The J gene is TRBJ2-7, the V gene TRBV6-6, with D maybe TRBD1 (6 bases). V lost 0 bases and J lost 3, with 12 bases in between. The germline V gene has CDR1 MNHNY and CDR2 SVGAGI (reference sequence). The CDR3 is 15 residues long. DNA for the CDR3: TGTGCCAGCAGTTACTCAGGGGGAGCAAGCTACGAGCAGTACTTC. Its protein is CASSYSGGASYEQYF.

This chain joins TRBV4-1 and TRBJ1-1; D is unresolved. From germline, CDR1 is MGHRA and CDR2 YSYEKL. This CDR3 has 15 amino acids. V gave up 4 bases and J gave up 1 base, with 13 bases separating them. The CDR3: CASSPEPGGNTEAFF. The CDR3 bases are TGCGCCAGCAGCCCCGAACCGGGAGGGAACACTGAAGCTTTCTTT.

This chain connects TRBV7-2 to TRBJ2-5, with 9 bases that match TRBD2. Trimming cost V 0 bases and J 1 base; bases outside gene matches: 3. The germline V gene has CDR1 SGHTA and CDR2 FQGNSA. The CDR3 totals 16 residues. CDR3 DNA: TGTGCCAGCAGCTTAGCGGCTAGCGGGGTCCAAGAGACCCAGTACTTC. Protein: CASSLAASGVQETQYF. Looking up the rest from reference TRBV7-2 and TRBJ2-5 gives the full variable domain: GAGVSQSPSNKVTEKGKDVELRCDPISGHTALYWYRQSLGQGLEFLIYFQGNSAPDKSGLPSDRFSAERTGGSVSTLTIQRTQQEDSAVYLCASSLAASGVQETQYFGPGTRLLVL.

The genes are TRBV10-3 and TRBJ2-5; TRBD2 agrees at 7 bases. The ends lost 0 bases at V and 4 bases at J; junction bases unmatched: 5. Germline V gene lookup returns CDR1 ENHRY and CDR2 SYGVKD. This CDR3 spans 15 amino acids. CDR3 nucleotide sequence: TGTGCCATCAGTGAGTCGACTGGGAGGGTAGAGACCCAGTACTTC. This gives the protein CAISESTGRVETQYF.

This chain links TRBV19 with TRBJ1-3; 9 bases match TRBD1. V shed 7 bases and J 5 bases; nucleotides not matched to a gene: 12. The CDR3 totals 16 residues. From germline, CDR1 is LNHDA and CDR2 SQIVND (reference sequence). The CDR3 sequence: CASTTPHRGQRNTIYF. In DNA form, the CDR3 reads TGTGCCAGTACCACTCCCCACAGGGGGCAACGAAACACCATATATTTT.

This clone was observed a single time. The chain uses TRBV14 and TRBJ1-2, with 9 bases identical to TRBD1. V trimming: 4 bases; J trimming: 8 bases; junction bases outside the gene matches: 5. The V gene's germline CDR1 is SGHDN and CDR2 FVKESK. The CDR3 sequence is 13 residues long. This chain's CDR3 is CASSRDRDGGYTF. For the CDR3, the DNA is TGTGCCAGCAGCCGGGACAGGGACGGGGGCTACACCTTC.

This sequence joins TRBV4-1 and TRBJ1-6; TRBD1 agrees at 8 bases. Trimming at V came to 2 bases and at J to 5 bases, leaving 5 bases not matched to a gene. Germline V CDR1 and CDR2: MGHRA, YSYEKL. This CDR3 has 16 amino acids. The CDR3, as DNA: TGCGCCAGCAGCCAACGCGGGACAGGAGATAATTCACCCCTCCACTTT. This codes for CASSQRGTGDNSPLHF.

The CDR3 DNA sequence: TGTGCCACCGGAGGCAGTGGGCCCCCCTACGAGCAGTACTTC. The encoded protein is CATGGSGPPYEQYF. The chain links TRBV6-5 to TRBJ2-7, with D tentatively TRBD2 (5 bases). V was clipped by 10 bases and J by 2 bases, with 18 bases between them. In germline, CDR1 is MNHEY, CDR2 SVGAGI. The CDR3 totals 14 residues.

The genes are TRBV7-2 and TRBJ1-1; D possibly corresponds to TRBD1 (5 bases). Per the germline V gene, CDR1 is SGHTA and CDR2 is FQGNSA. The CDR3 is 14 amino acids. Trimming took 5 bases from V and 1 from J, leaving 11 bases between them. The CDR3 bases are TGTGCCAGCAGCGCCCAAGGACAGAACACTGAAGCTTTCTTT. It encodes CASSAQGQNTEAFF. Full variable domain (remainder filled in from reference TRBV7-2 and TRBJ1-1): GAGVSQSPSNKVTEKGKDVELRCDPISGHTALYWYRQSLGQGLEFLIYFQGNSAPDKSGLPSDRFSAERTGGSVSTLTIQRTQQEDSAVYLCASSAQGQNTEAFFGQGTRLTVV.

The CDR3 DNA is TGTGCCAGCAGCTCTAGCGGGGGGAGCTCCTACGAGCAGTACTTC. Protein product: CASSSSGGSSYEQYF. The genes are TRBV7-8 and TRBJ2-7; TRBD2 agrees at 11 bases. The V gene's germline CDR1 is SGHVS and CDR2 FQNEAQ. V dropped 4 bases and J dropped 0; count of bases not matched to a gene: 2. There are 15 residues in the CDR3.

This chain links TRBV5-8 with TRBJ1-5, with D tentatively TRBD1 (5 bases). CDR1 is SGHTS and CDR2 is YDEGEE in the germline V gene. Trimming pared 5 bases from V and 6 bases from J, leaving 24 bases between. The CDR3 runs to 17 residues. The CDR3 loop is CASSFAYGGGLSQPQHF. CDR3 in DNA: TGTGCCAGCAGTTTCGCCTACGGGGGGGGGTTGAGTCAGCCCCAGCATTTT.

The chain recombines TRBV6-5 with TRBJ2-7, with 9 positions matching TRBD1. Losses at the gene ends were 2 bases for V and 4 bases for J; bases not matched to a gene: 9. The germline V gene encodes CDR1 MNHEY and CDR2 SVGAGI. This CDR3 is built from 16 residues. The CDR3, as DNA: TGTGCCAGCAGTTACCAGACAGGGGGTGAGAGGTACGAGCAGTACTTC. The encoded protein is CASSYQTGGERYEQYF.

This chain connects TRBV6-1 to TRBJ2-7; TRBD1 matches at 7 bases. This CDR3 has 11 amino acids. Germline-derived CDR1 and CDR2 are MNHNS and SASEGT. The J segment lost 6 bases and the V segment lost 6 bases, leaving 2 bases of the junction unmatched. CDR3 nucleotide sequence: TGTGCCAGCAGGACAGGGCCCGAGCAGTACTTC. Protein sequence: CASRTGPEQYF.

This sequence joins TRBV4-3 and TRBJ2-7; D is unclear. Germline CDR1 and CDR2: LGHNA and YSLEER. With 4 bases removed from V and 4 bases from J, the gap between germline ends came to 11 bases. This CDR3 spans 13 amino acids. In nucleotides, the CDR3 is TGCGCCAGCAGCCGAGGATACCGTTACGAGCAGTACTTC. Its protein is CASSRGYRYEQYF.

This chain connects TRBV4-2 to TRBJ2-1; 15 nucleotides align to TRBD2. Germline CDR1 LGHNA, CDR2 YNFKEQ. The CDR3 is 18 amino acids. V trimming: 1 base; J trimming: 10 bases; junction bases outside the gene matches: 11. CDR3 amino acids: CASSQVGWTSGRASEQFF. CDR3 in DNA: TGTGCCAGCAGCCAAGTTGGATGGACTAGCGGGAGGGCCAGCGAGCAGTTCTTC.

DNA of the CDR3: TGTGCCAGCAGTTTATACGGGGTGGGCGGAACTAGCAATCAGCCCCAGCATTTT. It encodes CASSLYGVGGTSNQPQHF. V is TRBV27 and J is TRBJ1-5; no clear D gene. This CDR3 has 18 amino acids. V lost 1 base, J lost 0 bases, and 16 bases lay in between. Germline V lookup: CDR1 MNHEY, CDR2 SMNVEV (reference sequence).

The genes are TRBV2 and TRBJ2-5, with 10 bases matching TRBD2. Trimming at V came to 3 bases and at J to 4 bases, leaving 5 bases not matched to a gene. Germline values: CDR1 SNHLY, CDR2 FYNNEI. CDR3 length: 15 residues. The DNA of the CDR3 is TGTGCCAGCAGTGACCTAGCGGGAGTGGTAGAGACCCAGTACTTC. Its protein product is CASSDLAGVVETQYF.

V and J are TRBV4-1 and TRBJ2-2; tentative D call: TRBD2 (6 bases). CDR3 length: 17 residues. Trimming took 1 base from V and 5 from J, leaving 17 bases between them. Germline V lookup: CDR1 MGHRA, CDR2 YSYEKL. DNA for the CDR3: TGCGCCAGCAGCCAAGTAGATTTGGGACTCAGTACCGGGGAGCTGTTTTTT. Protein sequence: CASSQVDLGLSTGELFF.

V is TRBV2 and J is TRBJ2-7; 7 bases fit TRBD1. From germline, CDR1 is SNHLY and CDR2 FYNNEI. The CDR3 is 13 amino acids. After removal of 4 bases from V and 3 bases from J, the junction contained 3 bases not matched to a gene. CDR3 amino acids: CASSARTGYEQYF. DNA of the CDR3: TGTGCCAGCAGTGCCCGGACAGGCTACGAGCAGTACTTC.

This clone was detected only once. An end of the junction differs from the germline gene, which may be a read error. This chain connects TRBV7-9 to TRBJ2-7; 10 positions agree with TRBD1. The germline V gene encodes CDR1 SEHNR and CDR2 FQNEAQ (reference sequence). The CDR3 runs to 17 residues. The CDR3 sequence is CSSSFPGQGLRSYEQYF. CDR3 sequence (DNA): TGTTCCAGCAGCTTTCCGGGACAGGGGTTGAGGTCCTACGAGCAGTACTTC.

The CDR3 reads CAVLTGGVRADTQYF. The DNA for the CDR3 is TGTGCCGTCCTGACAGGGGGTGTTAGAGCAGATACGCAGTATTTT. The V call is TRBV6-1, the J call TRBJ2-3, with 9 bases that match TRBD1. The V and J ends lost 11 bases and 4 bases, in that order; junction bases with no gene match: 13. The V gene's germline CDR1 is MNHNS and CDR2 SASEGT. This CDR3 is built from 15 residues.